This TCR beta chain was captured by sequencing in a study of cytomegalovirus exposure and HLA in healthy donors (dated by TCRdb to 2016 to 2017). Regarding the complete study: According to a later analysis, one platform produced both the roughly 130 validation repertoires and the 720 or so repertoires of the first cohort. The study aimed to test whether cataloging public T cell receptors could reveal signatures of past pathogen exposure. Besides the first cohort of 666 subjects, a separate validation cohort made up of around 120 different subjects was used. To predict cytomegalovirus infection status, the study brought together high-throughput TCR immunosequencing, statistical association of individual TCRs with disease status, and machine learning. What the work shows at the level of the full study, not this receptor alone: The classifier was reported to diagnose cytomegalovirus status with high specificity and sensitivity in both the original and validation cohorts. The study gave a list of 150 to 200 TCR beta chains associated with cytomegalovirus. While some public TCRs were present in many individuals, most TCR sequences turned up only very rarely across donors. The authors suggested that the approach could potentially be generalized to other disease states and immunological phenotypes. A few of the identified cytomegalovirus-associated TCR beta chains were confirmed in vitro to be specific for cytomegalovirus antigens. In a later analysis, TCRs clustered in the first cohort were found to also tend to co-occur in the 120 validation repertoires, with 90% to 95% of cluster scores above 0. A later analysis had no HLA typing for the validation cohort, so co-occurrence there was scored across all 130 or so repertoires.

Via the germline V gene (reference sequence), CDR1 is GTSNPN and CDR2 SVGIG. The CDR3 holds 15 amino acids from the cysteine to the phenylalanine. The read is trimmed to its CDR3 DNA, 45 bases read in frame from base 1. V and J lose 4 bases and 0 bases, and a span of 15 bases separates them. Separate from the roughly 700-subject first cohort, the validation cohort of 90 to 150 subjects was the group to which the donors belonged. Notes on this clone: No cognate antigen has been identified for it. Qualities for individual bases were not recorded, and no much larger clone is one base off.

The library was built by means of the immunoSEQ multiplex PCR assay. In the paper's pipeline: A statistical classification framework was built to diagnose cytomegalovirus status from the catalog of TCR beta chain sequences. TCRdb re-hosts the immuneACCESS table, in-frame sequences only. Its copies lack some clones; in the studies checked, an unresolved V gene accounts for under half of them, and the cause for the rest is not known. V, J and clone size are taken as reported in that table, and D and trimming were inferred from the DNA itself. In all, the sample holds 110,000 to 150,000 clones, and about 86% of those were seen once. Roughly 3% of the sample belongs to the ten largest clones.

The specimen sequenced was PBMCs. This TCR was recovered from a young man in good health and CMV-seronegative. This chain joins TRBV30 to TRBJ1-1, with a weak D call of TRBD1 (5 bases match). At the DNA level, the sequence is TGTGCCTGGACCCGCCCGGGGGTTATGAACACTGAAGCTTTCTTT. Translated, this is CAWTRPGVMNTEAFF.